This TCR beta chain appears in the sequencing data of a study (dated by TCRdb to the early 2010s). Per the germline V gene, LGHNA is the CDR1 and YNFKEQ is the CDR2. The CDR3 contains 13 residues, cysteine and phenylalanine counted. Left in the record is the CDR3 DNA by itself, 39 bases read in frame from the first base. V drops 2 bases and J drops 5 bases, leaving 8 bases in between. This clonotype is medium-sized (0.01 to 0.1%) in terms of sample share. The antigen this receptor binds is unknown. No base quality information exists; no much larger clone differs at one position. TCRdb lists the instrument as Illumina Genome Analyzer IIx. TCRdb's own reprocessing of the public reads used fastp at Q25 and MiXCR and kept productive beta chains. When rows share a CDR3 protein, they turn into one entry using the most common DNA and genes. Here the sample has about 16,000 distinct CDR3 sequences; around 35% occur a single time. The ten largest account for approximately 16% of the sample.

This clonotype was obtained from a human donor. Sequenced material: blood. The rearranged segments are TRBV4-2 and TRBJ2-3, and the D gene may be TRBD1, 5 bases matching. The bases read TGTGCCAGCAGCCAACAGGGCGGAGATACGCAGTATTTT. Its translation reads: CASSQQGGDTQYF.